One sample yielded the 17 T cell receptor beta chains listed below, sequenced in a study of cytotoxic CD8 clonotypes in ibrutinib-treated CLL (dated by TCRdb to about 2021). The library was obtained by the immunoSEQ multiplex PCR assay. The table comes from immuneACCESS by way of TCRdb, which keeps in-frame sequences with V and J called. Part of the clones is missing from these tables; in studies checked, under half for an unresolved V gene and the rest for unknown reasons. Across this sample there are more than 200,000 clones, with roughly 70% seen only once. The ten largest clones represent roughly 14% of the sample. Sample time point, as interpreted from the label and publication: roughly 25 months on ibrutinib. Sequences were derived from PBMCs, sampled after 24 months of ibrutinib treatment. The source is a human donor with chronic lymphocytic leukemia.

This chain links TRBV18 with TRBJ2-7; the D gene could be TRBD1 or TRBD2 (5 bases each). CDR1 is KGHSH, CDR2 LQKENI, per germline. The CDR3 sequence is 14 residues long. Trimming removed 3 bases from V and 1 base from J, with 10 bases in between. Written as DNA, the CDR3 is TGTGCCAGCTCACCCAGGGACGGATCCTACGAGCAGTACTTC. Its protein is CASSPRDGSYEQYF.

DNA for the CDR3: TGTGCCAGCGCGGGACAGTGGTACGAGCAGTACTTC. Encoded protein: CASAGQWYEQYF. This rearrangement joins TRBV28 to TRBJ2-7; D is possibly TRBD1 (7 bases). The CDR3 is made up of 12 amino acids. Trimming took off 8 bases at V and 4 bases at J, with 12 bases between the two ends. Germline CDR1 is MDHEN and CDR2 is SYDVKM.

The chain couples TRBV7-2 to TRBJ2-7; D gene ambiguous. With 6 bases removed from V and 4 bases from J, the gap between germline ends came to 16 bases. Per germline, CDR1 SGHTA and CDR2 FQGNSA. The CDR3 consists of 14 residues. Here the CDR3 reads CASRPYGWGYEQYF. The CDR3, as DNA: TGTGCCAGCAGGCCCTACGGGTGGGGATACGAGCAGTACTTC.

The V call is TRBV7-3, the J call TRBJ2-2; TRBD2 might be the D (6 bases). Trimming pared 3 bases from V and 4 bases from J, leaving 9 bases between. The CDR3 extends over 14 amino acids. Per germline, CDR1 SGHTA and CDR2 FQGTGA. The CDR3 here is CASSLAGSTGELFF. CDR3 DNA: TGTGCCAGCAGCTTGGCGGGATCCACCGGGGAGCTGTTTTTT.

This clone was observed a handful of times. The chain has TRBV9 and TRBJ2-1; a possible D gene is TRBD2 (6 bases). Deletions cut 3 bases from V and 3 bases from J, with 19 bases between. The CDR3 totals 17 residues. CDR1 is SGDLS and CDR2 is YYNGEE in the germline V gene. The CDR3 sequence: CASSGPLLGGNYNEQFF. The CDR3 DNA reads TGTGCCAGCAGCGGACCGCTACTTGGCGGGAACTACAATGAGCAGTTCTTC.

V usage is TRBV28 and J usage is TRBJ2-3; possibly TRBD2 for D (6 bases). Germline CDR1 and CDR2: MDHEN and SYDVKM. The CDR3 length is 15 residues. V was cut by 3 bases and J by 3 bases, with 13 bases left in between. In DNA, the CDR3 is TGTGCCAGCAGTTTTAGCGGTCTAAGGACAGATACGCAGTATTTT. This codes for CASSFSGLRTDTQYF.

The chain links TRBV7-9 to TRBJ1-2; tentatively, D is TRBD1 (5 bases). This CDR3 is 15 amino acids long. Trimming cost V 5 bases and J 6 bases, with 19 bases left between them. Germline loops: CDR1 SEHNR, CDR2 FQNEAQ (reference sequence). Here the CDR3 reads CASSPQGLRYDGYTF. The CDR3 DNA reads TGTGCCAGCAGCCCGCAGGGACTGAGATATGATGGCTACACCTTC.

The chain uses TRBV5-4 and TRBJ2-1; 10 bases agree with TRBD2. This CDR3 comprises 15 residues. After removal of 0 bases from V and 7 bases from J, the junction contained 4 bases not matched to a gene. Germline V gene sequence: CDR1 SGHNT, CDR2 YYREEE (reference sequence). The CDR3 here is CASSLAAGGPNEQFF. The CDR3 DNA reads as TGTGCCAGCAGCTTGGCAGCGGGAGGGCCAAATGAGCAGTTCTTC. Combining the CDR3 with reference TRBV5-4 and TRBJ2-1 gives the whole variable domain ETGVTQSPTHLIKTRGQQVTLRCSSQSGHNTVSWYQQALGQGPQFIFQYYREEENGRGNFPPRFSGLQFPNYSSELNVNALELDDSALYLCASSLAAGGPNEQFFGPGTRLTVL.

The chain couples TRBV30 to TRBJ2-2; 9 bases map to TRBD1. The CDR3 has 16 residues. V was clipped by 3 bases and J by 4 bases; unmatched bases: 9. Per the germline V gene, CDR1 is GTSNPN and CDR2 is SVGIG (reference sequence). Written as DNA, the CDR3 is TGTGCCTGGAGGGCGATCGGGACAGGGAGCACCGGGGAGCTGTTTTTT. Its translation is CAWRAIGTGSTGELFF.

The chain has TRBV30 and TRBJ2-7; 8 bases line up with TRBD1. CDR3 length: 13 residues. Trimming removed 3 bases from V and 2 bases from J; junction bases left unmatched: 3. Looked up from germline, CDR1 is GTSNPN and CDR2 is SVGIG (reference sequence). CDR3 DNA: TGTGCCTGGAGCGGGACAGGAGCCTACGAGCAGTACTTC. Protein: CAWSGTGAYEQYF.

This clone was counted a single time. The chain couples TRBV2 to TRBJ1-4; 7 bases line up with TRBD1. This CDR3 has 14 residues. Germline CDR1 SNHLY, CDR2 FYNNEI. Trimming at V came to 5 bases and at J to 3 bases, leaving 3 bases not matched to a gene. The CDR3 loop reads CASSTGTANEKLFF. As DNA, the CDR3 is TGTGCCAGCAGTACCGGGACAGCTAATGAAAAACTGTTTTTT.

This chain joins TRBV6-5 and TRBJ2-3; D remains ambiguous. Germline V gene lookup returns CDR1 MNHEY and CDR2 SVGAGI. This CDR3 spans 14 amino acids. V shed 5 bases and J shed 1 base, with 10 bases lying between them. The CDR3 nucleotides are TGTGCCAGCAGTCCTCACCCGGGCACAGATACGCAGTATTTT. Its protein product is CASSPHPGTDTQYF.

This chain links TRBV7-8 with TRBJ1-5, with unresolved D. Germline V gives CDR1 SGHVS, CDR2 FQNEAQ. This CDR3 has 15 residues. V lost 4 bases and J 2 bases, leaving 12 bases between the germline ends. The CDR3 coding sequence is TGTGCCAGCAGCTCGGTCTCGCAGGGCAATCAGCCCCAGCATTTT. It specifies CASSSVSQGNQPQHF.

The chain employs TRBV27 and TRBJ1-6; tentative D call: TRBD1 (6 bases). V dropped 3 bases and J dropped 7 bases, with 7 bases sitting between them. The CDR3 totals 13 residues. Per germline, CDR1 MNHEY and CDR2 SMNVEV (reference sequence). CDR3 protein: CASSFTGNSPLHF. CDR3 DNA: TGTGCCAGCAGTTTTACAGGGAATTCACCCCTCCACTTT.

This chain connects TRBV4-3 to TRBJ2-7; 7 nucleotides align to TRBD2. Germline trimming cut 5 bases from V and 0 bases from J; bases unmatched to any gene: 10. CDR1 is LGHNA, CDR2 YSLEER, per germline. The CDR3 consists of 16 residues. The CDR3 DNA is TGCGCCAGCAGCTATATATTCCGGGACTACTCCTACGAGCAGTACTTC. Its translation: CASSYIFRDYSYEQYF.

This clone was detected only a few times. This rearrangement joins TRBV28 to TRBJ2-7, with 10 positions matching TRBD2. The CDR3 consists of 12 residues. V shed 3 bases and J 11 bases; nucleotides not matched to a gene: 4. Germline assignment: CDR1 MDHEN and CDR2 SYDVKM. In DNA, the CDR3 is TGTGCCAGCAGTTTCCAGCGGGAGGGAAAGTACTTC. Translation gives CASSFQREGKYF.

This chain connects TRBV27 to TRBJ1-2; the D gene is possibly TRBD1 (5 bases). The CDR3 extends over 13 amino acids. Germline V gives CDR1 MNHEY, CDR2 SMNVEV (reference sequence). With 6 bases removed from V and 5 bases from J, the gap between germline ends came to 13 bases. The CDR3 DNA reads TGTGCCAGCAGCTTTGGACAAAGTTATGGCTACACCTTC. Protein product: CASSFGQSYGYTF.